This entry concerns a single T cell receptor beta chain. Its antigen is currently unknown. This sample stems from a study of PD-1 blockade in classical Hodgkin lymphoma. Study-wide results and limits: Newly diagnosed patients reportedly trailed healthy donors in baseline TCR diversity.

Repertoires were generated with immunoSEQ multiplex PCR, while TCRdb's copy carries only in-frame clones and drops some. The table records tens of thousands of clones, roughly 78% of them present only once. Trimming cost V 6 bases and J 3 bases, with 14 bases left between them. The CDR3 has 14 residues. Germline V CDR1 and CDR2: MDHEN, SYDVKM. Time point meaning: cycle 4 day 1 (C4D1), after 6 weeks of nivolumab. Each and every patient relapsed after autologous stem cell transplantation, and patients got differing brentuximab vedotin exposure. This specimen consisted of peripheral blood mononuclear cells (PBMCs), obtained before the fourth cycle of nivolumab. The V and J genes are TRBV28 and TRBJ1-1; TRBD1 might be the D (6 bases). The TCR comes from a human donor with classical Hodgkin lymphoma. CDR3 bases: TGTGCCAGCAGCTTAACCGGGGGCCACACTGAAGCTTTCTTT. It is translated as CASSLTGGHTEAFF.